This TCR beta chain was documented in a study of T cell changes during pregnancy in multiple sclerosis. V lost 5 bases and J lost 2; bases outside the gene matches: 7. Germline V gene sequence: CDR1 GTSNPN, CDR2 SVGIG (reference sequence). The CDR3 totals 15 residues. TCRdb's table, derived via immunoSEQ multiplex PCR, lists solely in-frame clones and lacks some. The sample consists of tens of thousands of clones, about 88% of them appearing once. J is TRBJ2-1 and V is TRBV30; TRBD1 agrees at 9 bases. The receptor's source is a female donor with multiple sclerosis, enrolled in a pregnancy study. The sequenced sample was CD8+ T cells from peripheral blood mononuclear cells, obtained before pregnancy. CDR3 region: CAWEIGTGPYNEQFF. The CDR3 nucleotides are TGTGCCTGGGAGATAGGGACAGGGCCCTACAATGAGCAGTTCTTC.